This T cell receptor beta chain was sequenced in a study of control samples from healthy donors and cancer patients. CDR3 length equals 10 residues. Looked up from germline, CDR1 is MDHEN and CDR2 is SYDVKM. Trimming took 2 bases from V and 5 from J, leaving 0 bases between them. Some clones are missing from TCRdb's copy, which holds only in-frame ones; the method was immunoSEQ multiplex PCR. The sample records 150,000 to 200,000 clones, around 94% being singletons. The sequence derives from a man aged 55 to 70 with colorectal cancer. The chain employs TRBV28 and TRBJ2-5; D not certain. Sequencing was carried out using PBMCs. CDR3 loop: CASSLETQYF. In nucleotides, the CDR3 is TGTGCCAGCAGTTTAGAGACCCAGTACTTC.